These 3 T cell receptor beta chains were all obtained from the same sample, sequenced in a study of shared clonotypes between healthy human individuals (dated by TCRdb to the early 2020s). Library method: the immunoSEQ multiplex PCR assay. This is the immuneACCESS table as TCRdb keeps it, with only in-frame sequences that have V and J called. A part of the clones is gone; compared with another copy, unresolved V genes explain less than half, and the rest is unexplained. The sample table lists more than 500,000 clones, 90% to 96% of them with a count of one. About 0.06% of the sample belongs to the ten largest clones. Sequencing used naive CD4+ T cells sorted from blood. According to the study, the label for this sample's cell subset or site signals: CD45RA+ positively selected. The receptors shown here come from a woman in her thirties in good health.

The chain carries TRBV2 and TRBJ2-7; 7 bases line up with TRBD2. Germline loops: CDR1 SNHLY, CDR2 FYNNEI. The length of the CDR3 is 15 residues. V trimming: 8 bases; J trimming: 0 bases; junction bases outside the gene matches: 10. CDR3 DNA sequence: TGTGCCAGCCGTGCTGCTAGCGGAGGCTCCTACGAGCAGTACTTC. Protein sequence: CASRAASGGSYEQYF.

This chain uses TRBV28 with TRBJ1-2; no reliable D call. There are 12 residues in the CDR3. The germline V gene has CDR1 MDHEN and CDR2 SYDVKM. V lost 6 bases to trimming and J lost 3 bases, with 8 bases between them. The CDR3 sequence is CASREGDYGYTF. CDR3 DNA: TGTGCCAGCAGGGAGGGCGACTATGGCTACACCTTC.

The chain joins TRBV5-1 to TRBJ2-7; 8 positions agree with TRBD1. CDR1 and CDR2 from the germline V gene are SGHRS and YFSETQ. This CDR3 spans 15 amino acids. V dropped 0 bases and J dropped 3; count of bases not matched to a gene: 5. CDR3 amino acids: CASSLVTGDHYEQYF. DNA of the CDR3: TGCGCCAGCAGCTTGGTGACAGGGGACCACTACGAGCAGTACTTC.